Listed below are T cell receptor beta chains from one sample, sequenced in a study of blood T cell repertoires in COVID-19. Libraries were prepared by immunoSEQ multiplex PCR; TCRdb keeps only in-frame clonotypes and omits some of them. The data contain fewer than 350,000 clones, about 86% of them singletons. The sequencing input was peripheral blood. These receptors were obtained from a woman between 25 and 40 years old with COVID-19, enrolled during active disease. Both conserved end residues are part of each CDR3. Fields, in order: J gene, V gene, D gene, clone size, CDR3 DNA, CDR3 protein. The D gene is left open where the match is weak. Size values are once, few and many counts, or a class for expanded clones, and some rows have none.

j_gene: TRBJ2-1
v_gene: TRBV15
d_gene: TRBD2
abundance: once
CDR3nt: TGTGCCACCAGCAGGGGCCCAGCGGGGGGTACTAATGAGCAGTTCTTC
CDR3aa: CATSRGPAGGTNEQFF

j_gene: TRBJ2-3
v_gene: TRBV29-1
d_gene: TRBD2
abundance: NA
CDR3nt: TGCAGCGTTGTTCTAGCGGGGGGTAGCACAGATACGCAGTATTTT
CDR3aa: CSVVLAGGSTDTQYF

j_gene: TRBJ1-2
v_gene: TRBV28
d_gene: TRBD1
abundance: NA
CDR3nt: TGTGCCAGCAGTCGTCCCGGGACAGGGTTCTATGGCTACACCTTC
CDR3aa: CASSRPGTGFYGYTF

j_gene: TRBJ2-4
v_gene: TRBV3-1/TRBV3-2
d_gene: TRBD2
abundance: NA
CDR3nt: TGTGCCAGCAGCCCTACTAGCGGGGGAAACATTCAGTACTTC
CDR3aa: CASSPTSGGNIQYF

j_gene: TRBJ1-2
v_gene: TRBV20-1
d_gene: NA
abundance: few
CDR3nt: TGCAGTGCTACGGGATCAGGCGGCTACACCTTC
CDR3aa: CSATGSGGYTF

j_gene: TRBJ1-1
v_gene: TRBV6-5
d_gene: NA
abundance: NA
CDR3nt: TGTGCCAGCAGTTACTCGACAACAGGGAACACTGAAGCTTTCTTT
CDR3aa: CASSYSTTGNTEAFF

j_gene: TRBJ2-7
v_gene: TRBV3-1/TRBV3-2
d_gene: TRBD2
abundance: NA
CDR3nt: TGTGCCAGCAATTGTCGACCAAACTATACCTTTTTCCTCGGGGGGTATATGCAGTACTTC
CDR3aa: CASNCRPNYTFFLGGYMQYF

j_gene: TRBJ1-5
v_gene: TRBV3-1/TRBV3-2
d_gene: NA
abundance: NA
CDR3nt: TGTGCCAGCAGCCGCGGCGGGCCGCAAAATCAGCCCCAGCATTTT
CDR3aa: CASSRGGPQNQPQHF

j_gene: TRBJ2-5
v_gene: TRBV12-5
d_gene: TRBD2
abundance: NA
CDR3nt: TGTGCTAGTGCCACCACTAGCGGGGGACCCGAAGAGACCCAGTACTTC
CDR3aa: CASATTSGGPEETQYF

j_gene: TRBJ1-2
v_gene: TRBV25-1
d_gene: TRBD1
abundance: NA
CDR3nt: TGTGCCAGCAGTAACACAGGGGGCGCCTGGGGCTACACCTTC
CDR3aa: CASSNTGGAWGYTF

j_gene: TRBJ2-2
v_gene: TRBV14
d_gene: NA
abundance: NA
CDR3nt: TGTGCCAGCAGCCAGCGGGGTTCGGTCGGGGAGCTGTTTTTT
CDR3aa: CASSQRGSVGELFF

j_gene: TRBJ1-2
v_gene: TRBV6-5
d_gene: TRBD1
abundance: NA
CDR3nt: TGTGCCAGCAGACCGGGACAGCCCATCTATGGCTACACCTTC
CDR3aa: CASRPGQPIYGYTF

j_gene: TRBJ1-6
v_gene: TRBV20-1
d_gene: NA
abundance: NA
CDR3nt: TGCAGTGCTAGTCAGGGAATCGCTTCACCCCTCCACTTT
CDR3aa: CSASQGIASPLHF

j_gene: TRBJ1-2
v_gene: TRBV11-2
d_gene: NA
abundance: NA
CDR3nt: TGTGCCAGCAGCAACAAAAGACACCATGGCTACACCTTC
CDR3aa: CASSNKRHHGYTF

j_gene: TRBJ1-1
v_gene: TRBV5-4
d_gene: NA
abundance: few
CDR3nt: TGTGCCAGCAGCATGACAGGATCCACTGAAGCTTTCTTT
CDR3aa: CASSMTGSTEAFF

j_gene: TRBJ2-5
v_gene: TRBV6-5
d_gene: NA
abundance: NA
CDR3nt: TGTGCCAGCAGCAAGGGGTTTAGGCGGGAGACCCAGTACTTC
CDR3aa: CASSKGFRRETQYF

j_gene: TRBJ2-1
v_gene: TRBV7-9
d_gene: NA
abundance: once
CDR3nt: TGTGCCAGCAGCTTATCCGGTCACAATGAGCAGTTCTTC
CDR3aa: CASSLSGHNEQFF

j_gene: TRBJ1-1
v_gene: TRBV2
d_gene: NA
abundance: NA
CDR3nt: TGTGCCAGCAGTGGACTCTCTGAAGCTTTCTTT
CDR3aa: CASSGLSEAFF

j_gene: TRBJ1-2
v_gene: TRBV11-2
d_gene: NA
abundance: NA
CDR3nt: TGTGCCAGCAGCTCAGGACTAAATAGGAACTATGGCTACACCTTC
CDR3aa: CASSSGLNRNYGYTF

j_gene: TRBJ2-1
v_gene: TRBV7-9
d_gene: NA
abundance: NA
CDR3nt: TGTGCCAGCAGCTTAAGACACTCCGCCTACAATGAGCAGTTCTTC
CDR3aa: CASSLRHSAYNEQFF

j_gene: TRBJ2-7
v_gene: TRBV27
d_gene: NA
abundance: NA
CDR3nt: TGTGCCAGCAGTTTATCAAGGCGGTACGAGCAGTACTTC
CDR3aa: CASSLSRRYEQYF

j_gene: TRBJ2-1
v_gene: TRBV7-9
d_gene: TRBD2
abundance: NA
CDR3nt: TGTGCCAGCAGCCCCCCACGACTAGCGGGGGGTGTTCAGTTCTTC
CDR3aa: CASSPPRLAGGVQFF

j_gene: TRBJ1-3
v_gene: TRBV2
d_gene: TRBD1
abundance: NA
CDR3nt: TGTGCCAGCAGAGGCGGGACAGCTGGAAACACCATATATTTT
CDR3aa: CASRGGTAGNTIYF

j_gene: TRBJ1-4
v_gene: TRBV13
d_gene: NA
abundance: NA
CDR3nt: TGTGCCAGCAGCTTAAGGGGCGCCAGTAATGAAAAACTGTTTTTT
CDR3aa: CASSLRGASNEKLFF

j_gene: TRBJ2-3
v_gene: TRBV4-1
d_gene: TRBD1
abundance: NA
CDR3nt: TGCGCCAGCAGCCTCCCCTTTGGGACCGGGACAGATCCCACAGATACGCAGTATTTT
CDR3aa: CASSLPFGTGTDPTDTQYF

j_gene: TRBJ2-5
v_gene: TRBV18
d_gene: NA
abundance: NA
CDR3nt: TGTGCCAGCTCACCACCCGCTAGTGAGGCGGAGACCCAGTACTTC
CDR3aa: CASSPPASEAETQYF

j_gene: TRBJ1-3
v_gene: TRBV18
d_gene: NA
abundance: NA
CDR3nt: TGTGCCAGCTCACCAGGCATGGCAGGGTCTGGAAACACCATATATTTT
CDR3aa: CASSPGMAGSGNTIYF

j_gene: TRBJ2-1
v_gene: TRBV4-2
d_gene: NA
abundance: NA
CDR3nt: TGTGCCAGCAGCCAAGTCGGGGACAATGAGCAGTTCTTC
CDR3aa: CASSQVGDNEQFF